Presented here are 7 T cell receptor beta chains from one specimen sequenced in a study of tumor-infiltrating lymphocytes in oesophageal squamous cell carcinoma (dated by TCRdb to the mid-2010s). Library construction relied on PCR. TCRdb names Illumina HiSeq 2000 as the instrument used. In-frame beta chains were kept once TCRdb had trimmed the public reads at Q25 with fastp and called clones with MiXCR. Entries that share a CDR3 protein sequence are merged under the most common genes and DNA. The sample table contains some 18,000 distinct CDR3 sequences; only one count was recorded for about two fifths of them. The top ten clonotypes cover 10% to 13% of the sample. Sequenced sample: normal esophageal tissue next to the tumor. Source of these receptors: a male donor with esophageal squamous cell carcinoma.

The genes are TRBV11-2 and TRBJ2-5; D gene unclear. The end of the DNA aligns better with TRBJ2-7, so the J call may be wrong. The CDR3 covers 12 residues. The germline CDR1 and CDR2 sequences are SGHAT and FQNNGV. DNA of the CDR3: TGTGCCAGCAGCTTAGAACCCAACGAGCAGTACTTC. Encoded protein: CASSLEPNEQYF.

By sample fraction, this clonotype is medium-sized. This rearrangement joins TRBV7-6 to TRBJ2-2, with TRBD2 identical over 7 bases. The germline CDR1 and CDR2 sequences are SGHVS and FNYEAQ. There are 16 residues in the CDR3. The ends lost 2 bases at V and 3 bases at J; junction bases unmatched: 6. DNA for the CDR3: TGTGCCAGCAGCTTAATTTCGGCGGGGGACACCGGGGAGCTGTTTTTT. The encoded protein is CASSLISAGDTGELFF.

The sample holds one count of this clonotype. The rearrangement joins TRBV11-1 to TRBJ2-6; 7 bases align to TRBD1. Germline V CDR1 and CDR2: SGHAT, FQDESV (reference sequence). Losses at the gene ends were 5 bases for V and 0 bases for J; bases not matched to a gene: 7. The CDR3 contains 17 residues. This CDR3 is CASSPRQGSSGANVLTF. The CDR3 nucleotides read TGTGCCAGCAGCCCCCGACAGGGAAGCTCTGGGGCCAACGTCCTGACTTTC.

This clonotype was recorded at least ten times. Just one base apart from a much larger clone, this may be a read error. The chain joins TRBV7-9 to TRBJ2-7; 8 bases map to TRBD2. After removal of 8 bases from V and 7 bases from J, the junction contained 19 bases not matched to a gene. The CDR3 extends over 16 amino acids. Per the germline V gene, CDR1 is SEHNR and CDR2 is FQNEAQ (reference sequence). CDR3 nucleotide sequence: TGTGCCAGCGGCGACCTATTCGGATTCGGGGGGGATGAGCAGTACTTC. Amino acid sequence: CASGDLFGFGGDEQYF. The variable domain in full, completed from reference TRBV7-9 and TRBJ2-7, reads DTGVSQNPRHKITKRGQNVTFRCDPISEHNRLYWYRQTLGQGPEFLTYFQNEAQLEKSRLLSDRFSAERPKGSFSTLEIQRTEQGDSAMYLCASGDLFGFGGDEQYFGPGTRLTVT.

By share, this clonotype ranks as medium-sized. The V and J genes are TRBV7-3 and TRBJ2-1; TRBD2 aligns across 7 bases. V gave up 2 bases and J gave up 10 bases; unmatched junction bases: 14. Germline-derived CDR1 and CDR2 are SGHTA and FQGTGA. The CDR3 runs 16 residues. CDR3 coding DNA: TGTGCCAGCAGCTTAGGTCCTAGCGGCAAATGGGGAGAGCAGTTCTTC. It specifies CASSLGPSGKWGEQFF.

Of note for this clonotype: Likely a read error: the CDR3 ends without its conserved phenylalanine or tryptophan. The limits of the CDR3 on the DNA are not certain, so only TCRdb's listed CDR3 is given. This chain uses TRBV7-3 with TRBJ2-7; TRBD2 is the table's D call, not checked against the DNA. The germline V gene has CDR1 SGHTA and CDR2 FQGTGA. Ends included, the CDR3 has 13 residues. CDR3 sequence reads: CASSLGSPLHFGS.

The rearrangement uses TRBV7-8 and TRBJ2-1; 13 bases map to TRBD2. The J call may be incorrect, as the DNA end agrees better with TRBJ2-5. Germline values: CDR1 SGHVS, CDR2 FQNEAQ. This CDR3 has 16 amino acids. The CDR3 protein is CASSSRTSGSQETQYF. The CDR3 bases are TGTGCCAGCAGCTCCAGGACTAGCGGGAGCCAAGAGACCCAGTACTTC.